This T cell receptor beta chain was retrieved from a study of post-analysis software for immune sequencing data. V lost 7 bases, J lost 4 bases, and 5 bases stayed unmatched. Germline V gene lookup returns CDR1 MNHNY and CDR2 SVGAGI (reference sequence). CDR3 length: 14 residues. Notes on the study in general: The study found TRBV5-6, TRBV5-1 and TRBV20-1 among about five TRBV segments more frequent in patients than controls. Controls had significantly higher normalized Chao1 diversity than multiple sclerosis patients.

Unique-molecular-identifier-tagged TCR beta cDNA libraries were used. TCRdb used MiXCR to reprocess the PCR reads, holding one entry per CDR3 protein. The table includes hundreds of thousands of distinct CDR3 sequences, 55% to 60% detected once. Points on this clonotype: No antigen is known for it.

This clonotype was obtained from a girl aged 2-10 years with multiple sclerosis. Sequenced: blood. This sequence joins TRBV6-6 and TRBJ2-1; 9 nucleotides match TRBD2. CDR3: CASKTSGSYNEQFF. For the CDR3, the DNA is TGTGCCAGCAAAACTAGCGGGTCATACAATGAGCAGTTCTTC.